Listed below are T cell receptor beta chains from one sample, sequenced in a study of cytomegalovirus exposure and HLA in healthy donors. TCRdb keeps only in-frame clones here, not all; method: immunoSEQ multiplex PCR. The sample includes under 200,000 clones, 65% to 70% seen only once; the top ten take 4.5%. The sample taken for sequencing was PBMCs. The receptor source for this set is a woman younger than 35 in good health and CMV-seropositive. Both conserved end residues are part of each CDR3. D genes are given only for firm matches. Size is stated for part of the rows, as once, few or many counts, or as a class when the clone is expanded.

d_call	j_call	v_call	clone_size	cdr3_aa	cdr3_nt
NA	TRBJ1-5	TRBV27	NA	CASSSLNQPQHF	TGTGCCAGCAGTTCCTTAAATCAGCCCCAGCATTTT
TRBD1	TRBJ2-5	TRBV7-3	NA	CASSPRQGVQYF	TGTGCCAGCAGCCCAAGACAGGGAGTTCAGTACTTC
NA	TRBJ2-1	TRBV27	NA	CASSLIGGVAYNEQFF	TGTGCCAGCAGTTTAATCGGCGGAGTTGCCTACAATGAGCAGTTCTTC
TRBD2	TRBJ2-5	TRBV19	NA	CASTAAGGYGVTQYF	TGTGCCAGTACCGCAGCGGGGGGTTACGGGGTGACCCAGTACTTC
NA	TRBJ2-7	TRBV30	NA	CAWEKSYF	TGTGCCTGGGAGAAAAGTTACTTC
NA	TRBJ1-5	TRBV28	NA	CASRGDNQPQHF	TGTGCCAGCAGGGGAGACAATCAGCCCCAGCATTTT
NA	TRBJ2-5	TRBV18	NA	CASSPRQFQETQYF	TGTGCCAGCTCGCCGAGACAGTTCCAAGAGACCCAGTACTTC
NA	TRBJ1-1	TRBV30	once	CAWSVPAEAFF	TGTGCCTGGAGTGTTCCTGCTGAAGCTTTCTTT
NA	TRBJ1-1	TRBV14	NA	CASSHGVFTEAFF	TGTGCCAGCAGCCACGGGGTCTTCACTGAAGCTTTCTTT
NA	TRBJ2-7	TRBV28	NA	CASRALPGGTHEQYF	TGTGCCAGCAGAGCGTTGCCCGGTGGAACCCACGAGCAGTACTTC
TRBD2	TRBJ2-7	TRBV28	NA	CATGLAGEPYEQYF	TGTGCCACCGGACTAGCGGGCGAGCCCTACGAGCAGTACTTC
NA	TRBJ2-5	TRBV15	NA	CATRFTGSRSETQYF	TGTGCCACCAGATTCACAGGGAGTCGGTCGGAGACCCAGTACTTC
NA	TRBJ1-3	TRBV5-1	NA	CASSLGRGPGNTIYF	TGCGCCAGCAGCTTGGGGCGGGGGCCTGGAAACACCATATATTTT
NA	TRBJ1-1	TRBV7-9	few	CASSLGVGQFAEAFF	TGTGCCAGCAGCTTAGGGGTGGGGCAATTCGCTGAAGCTTTCTTT
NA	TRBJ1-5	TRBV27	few	CASRAILQGNQPQHF	TGTGCCAGCAGAGCTATTTTACAGGGAAATCAGCCCCAGCATTTT
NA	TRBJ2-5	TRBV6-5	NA	CASAPEAGEWTQYF	TGTGCCAGCGCCCCCGAAGCCGGTGAATGGACCCAGTACTTC